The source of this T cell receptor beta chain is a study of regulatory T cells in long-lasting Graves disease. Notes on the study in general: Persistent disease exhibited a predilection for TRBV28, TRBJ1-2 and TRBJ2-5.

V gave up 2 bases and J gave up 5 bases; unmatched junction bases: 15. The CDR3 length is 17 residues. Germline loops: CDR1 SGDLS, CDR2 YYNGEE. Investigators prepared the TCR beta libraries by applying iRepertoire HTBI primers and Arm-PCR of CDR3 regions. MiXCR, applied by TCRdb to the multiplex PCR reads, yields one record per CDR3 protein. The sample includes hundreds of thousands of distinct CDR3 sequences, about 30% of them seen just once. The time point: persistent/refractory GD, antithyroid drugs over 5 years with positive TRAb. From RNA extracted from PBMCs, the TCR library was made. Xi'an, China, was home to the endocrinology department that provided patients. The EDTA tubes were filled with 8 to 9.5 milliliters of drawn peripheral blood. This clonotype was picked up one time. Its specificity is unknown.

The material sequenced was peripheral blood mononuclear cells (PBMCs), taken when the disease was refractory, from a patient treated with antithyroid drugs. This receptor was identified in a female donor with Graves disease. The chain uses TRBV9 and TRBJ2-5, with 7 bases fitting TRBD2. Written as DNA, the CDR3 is TGTGCCAGCAGCGTTGGGCTAGCGGAAGGCCCCATGGAGACCCAGTACTTC. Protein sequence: CASSVGLAEGPMETQYF.